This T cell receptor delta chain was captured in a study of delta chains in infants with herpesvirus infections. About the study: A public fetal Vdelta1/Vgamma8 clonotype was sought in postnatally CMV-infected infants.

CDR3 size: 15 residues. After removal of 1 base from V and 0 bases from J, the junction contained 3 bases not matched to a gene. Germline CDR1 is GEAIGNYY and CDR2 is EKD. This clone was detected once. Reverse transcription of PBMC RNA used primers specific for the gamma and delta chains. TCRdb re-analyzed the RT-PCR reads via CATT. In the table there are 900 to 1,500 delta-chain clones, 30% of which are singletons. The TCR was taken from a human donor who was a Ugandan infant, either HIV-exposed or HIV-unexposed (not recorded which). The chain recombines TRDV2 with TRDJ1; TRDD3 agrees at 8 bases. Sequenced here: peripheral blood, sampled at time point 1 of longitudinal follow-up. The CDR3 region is CACDTLGEYTDKLIF. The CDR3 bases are TGTGCCTGTGACACTCTGGGGGAGTACACCGATAAACTCATCTTT.